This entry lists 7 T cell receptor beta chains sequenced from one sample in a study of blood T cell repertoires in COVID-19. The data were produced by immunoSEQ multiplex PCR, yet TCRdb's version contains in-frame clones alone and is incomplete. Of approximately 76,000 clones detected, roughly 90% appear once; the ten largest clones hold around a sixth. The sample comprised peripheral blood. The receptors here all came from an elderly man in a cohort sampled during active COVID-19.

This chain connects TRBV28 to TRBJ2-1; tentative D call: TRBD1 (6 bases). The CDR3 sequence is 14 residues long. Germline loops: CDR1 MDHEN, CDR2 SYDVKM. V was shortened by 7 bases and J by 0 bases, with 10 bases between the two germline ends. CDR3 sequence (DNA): TGTGCCAGCAAAGGGGGAAACTCCTACAATGAGCAGTTCTTC. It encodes CASKGGNSYNEQFF.

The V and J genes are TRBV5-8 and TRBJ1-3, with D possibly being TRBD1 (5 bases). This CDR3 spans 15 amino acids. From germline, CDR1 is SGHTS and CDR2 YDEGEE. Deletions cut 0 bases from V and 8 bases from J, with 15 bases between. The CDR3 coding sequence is TGTGCCAGCAGCTTGGGCGCAGGGCGGACGGACACCATATATTTT. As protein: CASSLGAGRTDTIYF.

DNA for the CDR3: TGCAGCGTTTCTCGGGGGAACTATGGCTACACCTTC. Encoded protein: CSVSRGNYGYTF. The rearrangement uses TRBV29-1 and TRBJ1-2, with D tentatively TRBD1 (5 bases). The CDR3 extends over 12 amino acids. V lost 5 bases and J lost 2, with 9 bases in between. CDR1 is SQVTM and CDR2 is ANQGSEA in the germline V gene.

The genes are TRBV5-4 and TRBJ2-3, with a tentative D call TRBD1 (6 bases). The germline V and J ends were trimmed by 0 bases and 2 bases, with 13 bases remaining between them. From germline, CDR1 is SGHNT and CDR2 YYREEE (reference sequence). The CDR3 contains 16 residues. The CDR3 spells CASSLEAQGTTDTQYF. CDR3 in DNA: TGTGCCAGCAGCTTGGAGGCGCAGGGGACCACAGATACGCAGTATTTT.

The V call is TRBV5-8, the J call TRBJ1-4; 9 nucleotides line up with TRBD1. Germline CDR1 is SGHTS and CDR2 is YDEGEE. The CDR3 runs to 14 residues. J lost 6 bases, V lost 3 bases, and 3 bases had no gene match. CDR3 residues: CASSSGTGYEKLFF. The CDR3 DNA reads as TGTGCCAGCAGCTCCGGGACAGGGTATGAAAAACTGTTTTTT.

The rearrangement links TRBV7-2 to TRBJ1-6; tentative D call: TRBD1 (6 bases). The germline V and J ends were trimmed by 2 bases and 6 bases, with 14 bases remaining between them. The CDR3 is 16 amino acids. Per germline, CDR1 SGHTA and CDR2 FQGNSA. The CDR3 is CASSLRGAIGNSPLHF. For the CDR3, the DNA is TGTGCCAGCAGCTTACGGGGGGCGATCGGTAATTCACCCCTCCACTTT.

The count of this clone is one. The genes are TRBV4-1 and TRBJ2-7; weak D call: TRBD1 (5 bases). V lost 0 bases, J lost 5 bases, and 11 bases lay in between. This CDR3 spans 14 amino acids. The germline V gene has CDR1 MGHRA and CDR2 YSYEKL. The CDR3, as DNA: TGCGCCAGCAGCCAAGACGAAAAGGGGAACGAGCAGTACGTC. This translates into CASSQDEKGNEQYV.